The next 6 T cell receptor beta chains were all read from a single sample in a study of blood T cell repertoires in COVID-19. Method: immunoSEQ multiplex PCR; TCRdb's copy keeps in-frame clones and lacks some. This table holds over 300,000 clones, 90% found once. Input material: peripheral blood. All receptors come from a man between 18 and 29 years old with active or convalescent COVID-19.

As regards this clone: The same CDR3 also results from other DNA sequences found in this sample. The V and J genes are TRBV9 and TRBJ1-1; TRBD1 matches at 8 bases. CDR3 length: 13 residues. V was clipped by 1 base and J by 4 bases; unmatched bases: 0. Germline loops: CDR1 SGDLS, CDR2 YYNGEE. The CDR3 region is CASSVTGGTEAFF. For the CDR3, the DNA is TGTGCCAGCAGCGTAACAGGGGGCACTGAAGCTTTCTTT.

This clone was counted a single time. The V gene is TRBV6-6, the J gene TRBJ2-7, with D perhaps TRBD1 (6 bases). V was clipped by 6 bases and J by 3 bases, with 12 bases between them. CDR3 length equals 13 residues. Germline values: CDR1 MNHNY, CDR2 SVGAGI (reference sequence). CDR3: CASRLTGFYEQYF. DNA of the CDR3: TGTGCCAGCAGACTTACAGGGTTCTACGAGCAGTACTTC.

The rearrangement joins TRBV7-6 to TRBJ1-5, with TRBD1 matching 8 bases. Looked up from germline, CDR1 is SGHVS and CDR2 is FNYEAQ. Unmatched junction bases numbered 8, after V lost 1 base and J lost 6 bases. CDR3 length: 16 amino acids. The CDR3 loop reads CASSLDGRGLAQPQHF. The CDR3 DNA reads TGTGCCAGCAGCTTAGACGGCAGGGGGCTGGCTCAGCCCCAGCATTTT.

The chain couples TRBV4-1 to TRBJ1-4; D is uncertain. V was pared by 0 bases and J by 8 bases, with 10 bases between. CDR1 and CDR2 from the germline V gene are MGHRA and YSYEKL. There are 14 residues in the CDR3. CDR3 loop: CASSQDTTSEKLFF. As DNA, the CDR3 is TGCGCCAGCAGCCAAGATACTACATCCGAAAAACTGTTTTTT.

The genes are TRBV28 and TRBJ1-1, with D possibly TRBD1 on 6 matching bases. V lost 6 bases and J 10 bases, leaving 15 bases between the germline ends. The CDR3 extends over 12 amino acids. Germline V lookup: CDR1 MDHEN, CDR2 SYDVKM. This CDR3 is CASRLTGKGAFF. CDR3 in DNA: TGTGCCAGCAGGTTAACAGGGAAGGGAGCTTTCTTT.

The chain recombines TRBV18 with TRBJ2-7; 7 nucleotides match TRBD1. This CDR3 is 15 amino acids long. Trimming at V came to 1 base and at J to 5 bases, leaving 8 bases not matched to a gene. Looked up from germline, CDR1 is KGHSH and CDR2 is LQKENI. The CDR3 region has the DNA TGTGCCAGCTCACCACTGGCCAGGGGACAGAACGAGCAGTACTTC. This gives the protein CASSPLARGQNEQYF.